The rows below give T cell receptor beta chains drawn from one sample of a study of human T cells and chemical hapten exposure. TCRdb called the RACE reads again in MiXCR, with one record for every CDR3 protein. This table has about 140,000 distinct CDR3 sequences, roughly 12% appearing once. The sequencing used whole blood, collected in connection with sensitization to the hapten diphenylcyclopropenone (DPC). The receptors here all came from a woman between 45 and 65 years old with alopecia areata. Some clones in this sample may be carry-over from other donors' samples. The CDR3 runs from the conserved cysteine through the conserved F or W. The D gene is left open where the match is weak. The listing skips clone size in some rows; elsewhere it reads once, few, many or a size class.

clone_size	v_call	j_call	d_call	cdr3_nt	cdr3_aa
many	TRBV2	TRBJ2-1	.	TGTGCCAGCGGCCCCTACAATGAGCAGTTCTTC	CASGPYNEQFF
.	TRBV7-9	TRBJ2-7	.	TGTGCCAGCAGCTTAGGGTGGGGGGACAGCATTTACGAGCAGTACTTC	CASSLGWGDSIYEQYF
.	TRBV3-1	TRBJ2-5	.	TGTGCCAGCAGCCGCCGGAGGCGGGAAGGGGAGACCCAGTACTTC	CASSRRRREGETQYF
.	TRBV5-1	TRBJ1-1	TRBD1	TGCGCCAGCAGCCTGTTACCCGGGACAGGGGGCGCGGATACTGAAGCTTTCTTT	CASSLLPGTGGADTEAFF
few	TRBV19	TRBJ2-1	.	TGTGCCAGTAGTATGGGAGACCTCTACAATGAGCAGTTCTTC	CASSMGDLYNEQFF
.	TRBV29-1	TRBJ1-1	.	TGCAGCGTTGGAAGTGGACAGCAAGCTTTCTTT	CSVGSGQQAFF
few	TRBV20-1	TRBJ2-4	TRBD2	TGCAGTGCTGGGGGGGCTAGCGGGAGGGTAGCCAAAAACATTCAGTACTTC	CSAGGASGRVAKNIQYF
few	TRBV30	TRBJ1-1	.	TGTGCCTGGATTAAGGTACGGAACACTGAAGCTTTCTTT	CAWIKVRNTEAFF
many	TRBV4-3	TRBJ1-1	.	TGCGCCAGCAGCCGAGACCGGGGAGGGGCCACTGAAGCTTTCTTT	CASSRDRGGATEAFF
.	TRBV19	TRBJ2-5	TRBD2	TGTGCCAGTAGTGACCCCGGACTAGCCCACCAAGAGACCCAGTACTTC	CASSDPGLAHQETQYF
few	TRBV6-5	TRBJ2-5	.	TGTGCCAGCAGTTACCTACAGGGAGGAGGGGAGACCCAGTACTTC	CASSYLQGGGETQYF
many	TRBV24-1	TRBJ2-2	.	TGTGCCACCAAAGGCTCCACCGGGGAGCTGTTTTTT	CATKGSTGELFF
many	TRBV29-1	TRBJ1-3	TRBD1	TGCAGCGTTGCTGACAGGGGCAGAAGAAACACCATATATTTT	CSVADRGRRNTIYF
many	TRBV6-4	TRBJ2-3	TRBD2	TGTGCCAGCAGTGACCCGACTAGCGAGGGGGGGCATACGCAGTATTTT	CASSDPTSEGGHTQYF
few	TRBV6-6	TRBJ2-5	.	TGTGCCAGCAGTTACCGCTCGGGAATGACCGTAGGGGAGACCCAGTACTTC	CASSYRSGMTVGETQYF
.	TRBV19	TRBJ2-2	.	TGTGCCAGTAGCCTCGGGTACCCGAACACCGGGGAGCTGTTTTTT	CASSLGYPNTGELFF
.	TRBV29-1	TRBJ2-5	TRBD2	TGCAGCGTTGAACCTAGCGGGATCGTAGAGACCCAGTACTTC	CSVEPSGIVETQYF
few	TRBV6-2/TRBV6-3	TRBJ1-1	TRBD1	TGTGCCAGCAGGTATGCACAGGGGTACGGTGGAGCTTTCTTT	CASRYAQGYGGAFF
many	TRBV4-2	TRBJ2-1	TRBD1	TGTGCCAGCAGCCAAGATAATGACAGGGGATCGAATGAGCAGTTCTTC	CASSQDNDRGSNEQFF
.	TRBV6-2/TRBV6-3	TRBJ2-3	TRBD2	TGTGCCAGCAGTGAGGTTCCACTAGCGGGAGATACGCAGTATTTT	CASSEVPLAGDTQYF
few	TRBV7-6	TRBJ2-1	.	TGTGCCAGCGGGCCCGGTGGGAATGAGCAGTTCTTC	CASGPGGNEQFF
.	TRBV19	TRBJ1-5	.	TGTGCCAGTAGGTTATATAGCAATCAGCCCCAGCATTTT	CASRLYSNQPQHF
.	TRBV27	TRBJ1-2	.	TGTGCCAGCAGTTTATTAGGGGGGAGGTATGGCTACACCTTC	CASSLLGGRYGYTF
few	TRBV4-1	TRBJ1-4	.	TGCGCCAGCAGCCAAGATCCGCCGTCTGGCGTTAATGAAAAACTGTTTTTT	CASSQDPPSGVNEKLFF
many	TRBV6-6	TRBJ2-7	.	TGTGCCAGCAGTTACGAACGGGCAGGGCAGGGCGAGCAGTACTTC	CASSYERAGQGEQYF
.	TRBV29-1	TRBJ2-3	TRBD1	TGCAGCGTCGGGACAGGGGCGTATACGCAGTATTTT	CSVGTGAYTQYF
many	TRBV20-1	TRBJ2-7	TRBD1	TGCAGTGCTAGAGATCCCTCCAGACAGGGATCCTACGAGCAGTACTTC	CSARDPSRQGSYEQYF
many	TRBV12-3/TRBV12-4	TRBJ1-1	.	TGTGCCAGCAGTAAACGCGGGACCCCCAGACGGACTGAAGCTTTCTTT	CASSKRGTPRRTEAFF
few	TRBV29-1	TRBJ2-5	TRBD2	TGCAGCGGGGCTAGCGGAAAAGAGACCCAGTACTTC	CSGASGKETQYF
.	TRBV4-2	TRBJ2-5	.	TGTGCCAGCAGCCAAGAGATAATGGGGACATATGCGGGGGAGACCCAGTACTTC	CASSQEIMGTYAGETQYF
many	TRBV20-1	TRBJ1-2	.	TGCAGTGCTAGAGACCACGGGGGTGGCTACACCTTC	CSARDHGGGYTF
.	TRBV12-3/TRBV12-4	TRBJ2-2	.	TGTGCCAGCATAAGGGGCGCCGGGGAGCTGTTTTTT	CASIRGAGELFF
few	TRBV11-2	TRBJ2-7	.	TGTGCCAGCAGCTTAGACCACTATTCCTACGAGCAGTACTTC	CASSLDHYSYEQYF
.	TRBV28	TRBJ1-2	.	TGTGCCAGCAGTTCAACGTCGGATGGCTACACCTTC	CASSSTSDGYTF
few	TRBV11-2	TRBJ1-1	.	TGTGCCAGCAGCTTAGTTTCTTCTGGGATTAGCACTGAAGCTTTCTTT	CASSLVSSGISTEAFF
many	TRBV13	TRBJ2-7	TRBD2	TGTGCCAGCAGCGGCGGACTAGCGGGAGGTTACGAGCAGTACTTC	CASSGGLAGGYEQYF
many	TRBV4-3	TRBJ1-2	.	TGCGCCAGCAGCCAAAGCTTGTTCGGGACATCCTATGGCTACACCTTC	CASSQSLFGTSYGYTF
.	TRBV19	TRBJ2-7	TRBD1	TGTGCCAGTAGTATCCCCGGGACAGGAGCCTACGAGCAGTACTTC	CASSIPGTGAYEQYF
.	TRBV6-1	TRBJ2-2	.	TGTGCCAGCAGTGGCTGGGACGGCGGGGAGCTGTTTTTT	CASSGWDGGELFF
few	TRBV4-2	TRBJ2-7	.	TGTGCCAGCAGCCAAGAGCGGGTATCCTACGAGCAGTACTTC	CASSQERVSYEQYF
.	TRBV5-4	TRBJ2-7	.	TGTGCCAGCAGCTTGGGGCGGGGTTCCAGGGCCTACGAGCAGTACTTC	CASSLGRGSRAYEQYF
.	TRBV7-2	TRBJ2-3	.	TGTGCCAGCAGCCTCCGCCGCCCTCCAGATACGCAGTATTTT	CASSLRRPPDTQYF
.	TRBV6-6	TRBJ2-3	.	TGTGCCAGCAGTGGACGGGGCACAGATACGCAGTATTTT	CASSGRGTDTQYF
many	TRBV7-8	TRBJ2-2	TRBD2	TGTGCCAGCAAAGGACTAGCAGCGAACACCGGGGAGCTGTTTTTT	CASKGLAANTGELFF
.	TRBV27	TRBJ2-7	.	TGTGCCAGCAGTTTCACCGTCCCCTACGAGCAGTACTTC	CASSFTVPYEQYF
many	TRBV12-3/TRBV12-4	TRBJ1-5	.	TGTGCCAGCACCTCTACAGGGTCGGGGCAGCCCCAGCATTTT	CASTSTGSGQPQHF
few	TRBV5-4	TRBJ2-5	.	TGTGCCAGCAGCTTCGACATTCAAGAGACCCAGTACTTC	CASSFDIQETQYF
.	TRBV5-1	TRBJ2-5	TRBD1	TGCGCCAGCAGCTCCGGGACAGGGGGCTTGGAGACCCAGTACTTC	CASSSGTGGLETQYF
many	TRBV29-1	TRBJ1-5	.	TGCAGCGTTCGGACCCCCGGTGAGCCCCAGCATTTT	CSVRTPGEPQHF
.	TRBV20-1	TRBJ2-7	.	TGCAGTGCCGCTAGTGGGGGCTACGAGCAGTACTTC	CSAASGGYEQYF
once	TRBV9	TRBJ2-3	.	TGTGCCAGCAGCGTTAAGGGCGGGAGCACAGATACGCAGTATTTT	CASSVKGGSTDTQYF
many	TRBV2	TRBJ1-5	.	TGTGCCAGCAGTGTCGAGAGGGGTAATCAGCCCCAGCATTTT	CASSVERGNQPQHF
.	TRBV7-9	TRBJ1-2	.	TGTGCCAGCAGCTTAGGGGGCAGGGTGTCTCCGAAAACTATGGCTGGCTACACCTTC	CASSLGGRVSPKTMAGYTF
.	TRBV5-1	TRBJ1-2	TRBD1	TGCGCCAGCAGCCTGGAACAGGGGAGTCAGGGCTACACCTTC	CASSLEQGSQGYTF
once	TRBV10-1	TRBJ2-1	TRBD2	TGCGCCAGCAGTGAAGCTAGCGGGGCCAACAATGAGCAGTTCTTC	CASSEASGANNEQFF